This T cell receptor (beta chain) was profiled in a study of cytomegalovirus exposure and HLA in healthy donors. Overall study findings and caveats: Several of the most significant clusters appeared linked to common viral pathogens, based on a later analysis. A prior analysis recorded that most TCR beta V segments were productive about 87% or about 30% of the time.

The CDR3 length is 19 residues. Germline V CDR1 and CDR2: MGHRA, YSYEKL. V was pared by 0 bases and J by 2 bases, with 22 bases between. Concerning this clone itself: Its target is unknown.

The PCR was carried out with 60 Vbeta primers and 13 Jbeta primers. Data came from immunoSEQ multiplex PCR; TCRdb stores just in-frame clones and leaves some out. The sample consists of approximately 130,000 clones, around four fifths of them appearing once. The TCR originated in a man aged 35-49 years in good health and CMV-seronegative. The rearrangement links TRBV4-1 to TRBJ2-5; a possible D gene is TRBD2 (5 bases). The sequenced sample consisted of PBMCs. The CDR3 is CASSQETRRADVLQETQYF. The CDR3 DNA follows: TGCGCCAGCAGCCAAGAGACTCGGCGGGCGGATGTACTTCAAGAGACCCAGTACTTC.